Only a few counts were recorded for the clone carrying this T cell receptor beta chain. Its antigen is not identified. Germline trimming cut 2 bases from V and 4 bases from J; bases unmatched to any gene: 14. CDR1 is SGHAT and CDR2 is FQDESV in the germline V gene (reference sequence). The CDR3 runs 19 residues. This entry comes from a study of identical twins. Points from the study as a whole: Insertions were fewer in abundant cord blood beta clonotypes, whereas memory repertoires showed none of this pattern. Analyses of zero insertions could be partly confounded by invariant MAIT and iNKT cells.

Template switching created a universal primer site, and the cDNA included unique molecular identifiers. TCRdb used MiXCR to reprocess the 5' RACE reads, holding one entry per CDR3 protein. The data show hundreds of thousands of distinct CDR3 sequences, with more than 9% seen just once and under 2% held by the top ten. The sample also formed part of further work on yellow fever vaccine responses in identical twins. This second study says: Twins showed a vaccine T cell response that reportedly seemed partly convergent, partly personalized.

The genes are TRBV11-1 and TRBJ2-1; 10 nucleotides agree with TRBD2. Material: PBMCs. The sequence was obtained from a woman between 18 and 29 years old in good health. CDR3 nucleotides: TGTGCCAGCAGCTTACCGTTGAAGGTAGCGGGGGGTCAATACAATGAGCAGTTCTTC. The encoded protein is CASSLPLKVAGGQYNEQFF.